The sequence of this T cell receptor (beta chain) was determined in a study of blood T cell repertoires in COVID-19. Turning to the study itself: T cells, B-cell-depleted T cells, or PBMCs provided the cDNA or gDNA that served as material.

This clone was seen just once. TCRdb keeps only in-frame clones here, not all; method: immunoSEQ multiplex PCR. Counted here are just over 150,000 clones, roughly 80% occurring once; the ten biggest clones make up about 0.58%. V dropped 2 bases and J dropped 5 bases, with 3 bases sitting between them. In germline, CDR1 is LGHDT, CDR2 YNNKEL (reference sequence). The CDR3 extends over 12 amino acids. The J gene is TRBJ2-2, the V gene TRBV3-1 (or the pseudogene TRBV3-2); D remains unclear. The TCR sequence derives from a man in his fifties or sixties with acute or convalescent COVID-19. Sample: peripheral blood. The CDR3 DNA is TGTGCCAGCAGCCAACGGACCGGGGAGCTGTTTTTT. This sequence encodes CASSQRTGELFF.